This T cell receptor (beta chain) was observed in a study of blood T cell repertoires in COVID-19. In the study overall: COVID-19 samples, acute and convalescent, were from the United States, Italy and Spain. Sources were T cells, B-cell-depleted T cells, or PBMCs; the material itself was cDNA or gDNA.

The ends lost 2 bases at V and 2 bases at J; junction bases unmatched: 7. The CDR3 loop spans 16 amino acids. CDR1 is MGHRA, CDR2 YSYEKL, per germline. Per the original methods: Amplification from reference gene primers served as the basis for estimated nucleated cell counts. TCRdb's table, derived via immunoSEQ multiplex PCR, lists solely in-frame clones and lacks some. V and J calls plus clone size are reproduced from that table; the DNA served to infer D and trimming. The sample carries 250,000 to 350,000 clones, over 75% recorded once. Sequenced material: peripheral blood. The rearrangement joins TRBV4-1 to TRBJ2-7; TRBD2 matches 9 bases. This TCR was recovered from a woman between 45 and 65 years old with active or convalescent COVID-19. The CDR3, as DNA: TGCGCCAGCAGCCAACTTAGCGGGAGCATACCCTACGAGCAGTACTTC. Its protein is CASSQLSGSIPYEQYF.